The clone carrying this T cell receptor beta chain was detected once. Antigen unknown. Within the sample, other DNA sequences also encode this same CDR3. CD45RO negativity and positive selection for CCR7 defined naive CD8 cells, a population that excluded terminally differentiated effector memory CD45RA+ cells. Healthy and HIV-negative, the adult donors had no recent acute infections or vaccinations. This sample was included in a study of shared clonotypes between healthy human individuals. Study-wide points: Several donors shared about 4.5% of their naive CD4 clonotypes.

Authors' data handling: ImmunoSEQ output held junction-only sequences without quality scores, so filtering differed. Some clones are missing from TCRdb's copy, which holds only in-frame ones; the method was immunoSEQ multiplex PCR. V, J and clone size are taken as reported in that table, and D and trimming were inferred from the DNA itself. The table has roughly 2,000,000 clones, about 95% seen once. This CDR3 is built from 13 residues. Looked up from germline, CDR1 is MNHEY and CDR2 is SMNVEV (reference sequence). V was clipped by 3 bases and J by 1 base, with 6 bases between them. The TCR originated in a man between 18 and 29 years old in good health. V is TRBV27 and J is TRBJ1-2; D is undetermined. Sequenced input: naive CD8+ T cells sorted from blood. CDR3 residues: CASSLVGNYGYTF. CDR3 in DNA: TGTGCCAGCAGTTTGGTTGGTAACTATGGCTACACCTTC.